The rows below give T cell receptor beta chains drawn from one sample of a study of response to subunit inactivated influenza vaccine. One entry per CDR3 protein, called by TCRdb with MiXCR from the RT-PCR reads. The sample gives a few hundred thousand distinct CDR3 sequences, approximately 10% of which show up once; approximately 10% is in the top ten. Another study also made use of these data, one on T cells expressing NK-cell markers.

The sequencing here drew on PBMCs from blood, taken on the day of vaccination. These receptor sequences come from a man aged 50-60 years who received an inactivated influenza vaccine. Both conserved end residues are part of each CDR3. D genes are given only for firm matches. Some rows mark clone size as missing; the rest say once, few, many or name a class of expanded clone.

TRBD2	TRBV12-3/TRBV12-4	TRBJ2-7	NA	CASSTPGTSSLEQYF	TGTGCCAGCAGTACCCCTGGGACTAGCTCCCTCGAGCAGTACTTC
TRBD2	TRBV12-3/TRBV12-4	TRBJ2-2	NA	CASSLGGRENTGELFF	TGTGCCAGCAGTTTAGGCGGGAGGGAGAACACCGGGGAGCTGTTTTTT
NA	TRBV6-1	TRBJ1-1	NA	CASGLRRAEAFF	TGTGCCAGCGGGCTGCGGAGGGCTGAAGCTTTCTTT
NA	TRBV7-8	TRBJ1-5	few	CASSPTRGTQPQHF	TGTGCCAGCAGTCCAACCCGGGGTACCCAGCCCCAGCATTTT
TRBD2	TRBV11-1	TRBJ2-2	NA	CASSPYTGLAGANTGELFF	TGTGCCAGCAGCCCGTATACGGGACTAGCGGGAGCGAACACCGGGGAGCTGTTTTTT
TRBD2	TRBV6-2/TRBV6-3	TRBJ2-1	many	CASSSEASGANNEQFF	TGTGCCAGCAGTTCGGAGGCTAGCGGGGCTAACAATGAGCAGTTCTTC
NA	TRBV29-1	TRBJ2-1	few	CSVEGDSYNEQFF	TGCAGCGTTGAAGGGGACTCCTACAATGAGCAGTTCTTC
NA	TRBV7-9	TRBJ2-2	many	CASSLRPRVDTGELFF	TGTGCCAGCAGCTTAAGACCCAGGGTGGACACCGGGGAGCTGTTTTTT
NA	TRBV11-2	TRBJ2-7	few	CASGNPGVTITYEQYF	TGTGCCAGCGGAAACCCCGGGGTCACCATTACCTACGAGCAGTACTTC
TRBD2	TRBV4-1	TRBJ2-3	NA	CASNRIAGGADTQYF	TGCGCCAGCAACCGAATTGCGGGGGGGGCAGATACGCAGTATTTT
NA	TRBV27	TRBJ2-1	NA	CASSSSSGTASYNEQFF	NA
NA	TRBV29-1	TRBJ1-2	NA	CSVGGTSGYTF	TGCAGCGTTGGCGGGACAAGTGGCTACACCTTC
NA	TRBV3-1	TRBJ1-3	few	CASSRLEAGNTIYF	TGTGCCAGCAGCCGTTTGGAGGCAGGAAACACCATATATTTT
TRBD2	TRBV19	TRBJ2-7	few	CASSGTSGSGEQYF	TGTGCCAGTAGTGGCACTAGCGGGAGCGGCGAGCAGTACTTC
NA	TRBV12-3/TRBV12-4	TRBJ2-2	few	CASSFAGDGELFF	TGTGCCAGCAGTTTCGCAGGGGACGGGGAGCTGTTTTTT
TRBD2	TRBV7-2	TRBJ2-1	NA	CASSFSGTSSYNEQFF	TGTGCCAGCAGCTTTTCCGGGACTAGCTCCTACAATGAGCAGTTCTTC
NA	TRBV30	TRBJ2-1	NA	CAWSRSSGIYNEQFF	TGTGCCTGGAGTCGTAGCTCGGGAATCTACAATGAGCAGTTCTTC
NA	TRBV7-8	TRBJ2-7	many	CASSLPESGKYF	TGTGCCAGCAGCCTCCCCGAGTCAGGGAAGTACTTC
TRBD2	TRBV28	TRBJ2-3	NA	CASSLPAGGLDTQYF	TGTGCCAGCAGTTTACCTGCGGGAGGGCTAGATACGCAGTATTTT
TRBD2	TRBV6-2/TRBV6-3	TRBJ2-7	NA	CASSYRREAPYEQYF	TGTGCCAGCAGTTACCGTCGGGAGGCCCCCTACGAGCAGTACTTC
TRBD1	TRBV29-1	TRBJ2-7	few	CSVRQGGSCEQYF	TGCAGCGTAAGACAGGGGGGCTCCTGCGAGCAGTACTTC
NA	TRBV5-1	TRBJ2-7	many	CASSLVTGREKYEQYF	TGCGCCAGCAGCTTGGTCACCGGCAGGGAAAAATACGAGCAGTACTTC
TRBD1	TRBV7-2	TRBJ1-2	NA	CASSLEIGQGYGYTF	TGTGCCAGCAGCTTAGAAATCGGACAGGGGTATGGCTACACCTTC
TRBD2	TRBV11-1	TRBJ2-1	NA	CASSLAQREPPLKYNEQFF	TGTGCCAGCAGCTTAGCGCAGCGGGAGCCGCCTCTCAAGTACAATGAGCAGTTCTTC
NA	TRBV20-1	TRBJ2-7	few	CSARRSNSYEQYF	TGCAGTGCTAGACGGTCTAACTCCTACGAGCAGTACTTC
TRBD1	TRBV3-1	TRBJ2-3	few	CASSQDPGGSDTQYF	TGTGCCAGCAGCCAAGATCCAGGGGGCTCAGATACGCAGTATTTT
NA	TRBV6-5	TRBJ2-5	NA	CASSHGKYRGRQETQYF	TGTGCCAGCAGTCACGGCAAGTACCGGGGGCGGCAAGAGACCCAGTACTTC
TRBD2	TRBV6-1	TRBJ2-3	NA	CASTPSGRRADTQYF	TGTGCCAGCACACCTAGCGGGAGAAGGGCAGATACGCAGTATTTT
NA	TRBV7-9	TRBJ1-2	few	CASSSLSINYGYTF	TGTGCCAGCAGCTCTCTTTCGATTAACTATGGCTACACCTTC
NA	TRBV11-1	TRBJ2-2	NA	CASSRQARVTGELFF	TGTGCCAGCAGCCGACAGGCTCGGGTCACCGGGGAGCTGTTTTTT
NA	TRBV4-3	TRBJ1-2	many	CASSQDYGYGYTF	TGCGCCAGCAGCCAAGATTACGGCTATGGCTACACCTTC
NA	TRBV7-8	TRBJ2-5	NA	CASSFYNRDQETQYF	TGTGCCAGCAGCTTCTATAACAGGGACCAAGAGACCCAGTACTTC
NA	TRBV7-9	TRBJ2-7	many	CASSLPRGLGESYEQYF	TGTGCCAGCAGCCTCCCTAGGGGACTTGGCGAATCCTACGAGCAGTACTTC
TRBD1	TRBV19	TRBJ2-7	NA	CASSIPSETGAYEQYF	TGTGCCAGTAGTATTCCGTCAGAGACAGGGGCCTACGAGCAGTACTTC
NA	TRBV6-8	TRBJ2-2	NA	CASSYRVGAHTGELFF	TGTGCCAGCAGTTACCGGGTGGGGGCCCACACCGGGGAGCTGTTTTTT
NA	TRBV19	TRBJ2-2	few	CASSKQGYGELFF	TGTGCCAGTAGTAAACAGGGTTACGGGGAGCTGTTTTTT
TRBD1	TRBV5-1	TRBJ2-2	NA	CASSGRGQGPTNTGELFF	TGCGCCAGCAGCGGCCGGGGACAGGGACCTACGAACACCGGGGAGCTGTTTTTT
NA	TRBV20-1	TRBJ2-2	NA	CSARAPGRGTGELFF	TGCAGTGCTAGGGCCCCCGGGAGAGGCACCGGGGAGCTGTTTTTT
NA	TRBV12-3/TRBV12-4	TRBJ2-1	few	CASSPPGLPRYEQFF	TGTGCCAGCAGTCCACCGGGACTGCCCAGGTACGAGCAGTTCTTC
NA	TRBV5-6	TRBJ2-7	few	CASSTISEGYEQYF	TGTGCCAGCAGCACAATATCGGAGGGCTACGAGCAGTACTTC
TRBD1	TRBV20-1	TRBJ2-5	few	CSARDPLSGGLGETQYF	TGCAGTGCTAGAGATCCTCTGTCAGGGGGTTTGGGAGAGACCCAGTACTTC
TRBD2	TRBV28	TRBJ2-5	few	CASSLGGRIQETQYF	TGTGCCAGCAGTTTAGGCGGGAGGATCCAAGAGACCCAGTACTTC
NA	TRBV20-1	TRBJ1-5	NA	CSASNRSNQPQHF	TGCAGTGCTAGTAACAGAAGCAATCAGCCCCAGCATTTT
TRBD2	TRBV7-2	TRBJ2-2	few	CASSSWTSGRPGELFF	TGTGCCAGCAGCTCCTGGACTAGCGGGAGACCCGGGGAGCTGTTTTTT
NA	TRBV12-3/TRBV12-4	TRBJ2-7	few	CASSLASAVQYF	TGTGCCAGCAGTTTAGCTTCAGCAGTACAGTACTTC
TRBD2	TRBV7-9	TRBJ2-1	few	CASSTSGGALYNEQFF	TGTGCCAGCAGCACTAGCGGGGGGGCCTTGTACAATGAGCAGTTCTTC
NA	TRBV4-1	TRBJ2-7	few	CASSTGLFFYEQYF	TGCGCCAGCAGCACCGGACTATTCTTCTACGAGCAGTACTTC
NA	TRBV5-1	TRBJ2-7	many	CASSLEGGYEQYF	TGTGCCAGCAGCTTAGAAGGCGGGTACGAGCAGTACTTC
NA	TRBV6-6	TRBJ1-6	few	CASSQFSGDPLHF	TGTGCCAGCAGCCAATTCTCCGGCGACCCCCTCCACTTT
NA	TRBV25-1	TRBJ1-6	NA	CASSELGETYNSPLHF	TGTGCCAGCAGTGAATTAGGGGAAACCTATAATTCACCCCTCCACTTT
NA	TRBV5-1	TRBJ2-7	many	CASSLQDGYEQYF	TGCGCCAGCAGCTTGCAAGACGGGTACGAGCAGTACTTC
NA	TRBV6-5	TRBJ2-7	NA	CASSYSSPGHLASYEQYF	TGTGCCAGCAGTTACTCTAGTCCCGGACACCTAGCCTCCTACGAGCAGTACTTC
NA	TRBV10-1	TRBJ1-1	NA	CASSESLLANTEAFF	TGCGCCAGCAGTGAGTCGCTGTTAGCAAACACTGAAGCTTTCTTT
NA	TRBV12-3/TRBV12-4	TRBJ2-7	many	CASSLYYEQYF	TGTGCCAGCAGCCTATACTACGAGCAGTACTTC
NA	TRBV20-1	TRBJ2-2	NA	CSARDLVNTGELFF	TGCAGTGCTAGAGATCTGGTGAACACCGGGGAGCTGTTTTTT
TRBD2	TRBV20-1	TRBJ2-7	NA	CSARTGTNYEQYF	TGCAGTGCTAGAACCGGGACTAACTACGAGCAGTACTTC
NA	TRBV7-6	TRBJ2-7	NA	CASSLGGGTVEQYF	TGTGCCAGCAGCTTAGGAGGGGGGACGGTCGAGCAGTACTTC
NA	TRBV24-1	TRBJ2-7	many	CATSDSGRGYEQYF	TGTGCCACCAGTGATTCAGGCAGGGGCTACGAGCAGTACTTC
NA	TRBV7-2	TRBJ1-2	NA	CASSLGTGSRSGYTF	TGTGCCAGCAGCTTAGGAACAGGGAGTCGGAGTGGCTACACCTTC
NA	TRBV6-2/TRBV6-3	TRBJ2-1	NA	CASSSQGRAYNEQFF	TGTGCCAGCAGCTCCCAGGGTAGGGCCTACAATGAGCAGTTCTTC